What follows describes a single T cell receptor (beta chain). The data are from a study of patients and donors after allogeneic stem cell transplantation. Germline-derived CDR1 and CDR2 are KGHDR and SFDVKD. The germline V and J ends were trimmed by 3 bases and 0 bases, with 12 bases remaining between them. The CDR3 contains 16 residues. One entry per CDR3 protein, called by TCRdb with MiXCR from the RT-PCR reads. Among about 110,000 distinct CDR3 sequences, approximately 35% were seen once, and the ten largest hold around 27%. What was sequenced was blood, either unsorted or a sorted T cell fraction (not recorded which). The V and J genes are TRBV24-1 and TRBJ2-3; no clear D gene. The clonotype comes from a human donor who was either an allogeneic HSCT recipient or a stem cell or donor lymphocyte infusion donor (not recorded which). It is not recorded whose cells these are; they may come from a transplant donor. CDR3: CATSDPIRRSTDTQYF. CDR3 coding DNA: TGTGCCACCAGTGATCCTATTCGGAGAAGCACAGATACGCAGTATTTT.